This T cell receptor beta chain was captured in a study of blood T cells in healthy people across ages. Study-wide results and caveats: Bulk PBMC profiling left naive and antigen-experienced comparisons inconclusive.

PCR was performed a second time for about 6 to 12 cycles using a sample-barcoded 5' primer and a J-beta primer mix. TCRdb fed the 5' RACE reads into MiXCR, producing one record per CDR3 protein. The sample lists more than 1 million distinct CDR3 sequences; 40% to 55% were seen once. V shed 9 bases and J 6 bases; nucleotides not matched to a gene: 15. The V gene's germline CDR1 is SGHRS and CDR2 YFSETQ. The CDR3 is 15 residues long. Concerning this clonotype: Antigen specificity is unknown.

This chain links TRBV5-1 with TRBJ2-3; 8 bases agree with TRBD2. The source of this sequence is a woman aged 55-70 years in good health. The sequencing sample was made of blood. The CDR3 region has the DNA TGCGCCACCACCCTTACGAGCGGGAGAATGGATACGCAGTATTTT. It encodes CATTLTSGRMDTQYF.